The 19 T cell receptor beta chains below were found in one sample sequenced in a study of CD8+CD57+ T cells in acquired aplastic anemia. The sequenced patients had an expansion of CD8+CD57+ cells seen by flow cytometry. Genomic DNA acted as the template from which TCR beta VDJ combination and CDR3 sequence profiling were carried out. TCRdb fed the reads into MiXCR, producing one record per CDR3 protein. The sample has fewer than 250,000 distinct CDR3 sequences, approximately 51% seen once. The sequencing sample was made of sorted CD4+, CD8+, or CD8+CD57+ T cells (not recorded which) from PBMCs. These receptors all stem from a human donor with aplastic anemia.

Remarks on this clonotype: This sequence may be a read error, since a much larger clone differs from it by one base. The chain couples TRBV11-2 to TRBJ2-7, with TRBD1 matching over 10 bases. With 4 bases clipped from V and 9 bases from J, the junction kept 24 bases outside the gene matches. The CDR3 totals 19 residues. Looked up from germline, CDR1 is SGHAT and CDR2 is FQNNGV. This CDR3 is CASSSGGAGQGYYEVRQYF. DNA for the CDR3: TGTGCCAGCAGCTCGGGGGGGGCGGGACAGGGGTACTACGAGGTGAGGCAGTACTTC.

The sample holds many counts of this clonotype. This rearrangement joins TRBV25-1 to TRBJ1-1; a weak D match, TRBD1 (5 bases). V lost 5 bases and J 2 bases, leaving 18 bases between the germline ends. The germline gives CDR1 MGHDK, CDR2 SYGVNS. The CDR3 loop spans 16 amino acids. The CDR3 sequence: CASSYSSGGANTEAFF. DNA of the CDR3: TGTGCCAGCAGTTACTCCTCAGGAGGGGCCAACACTGAAGCTTTCTTT.

CDR3 in DNA: TGCAGTGCTAGGGTAGCGGGAGGTACTACAGATACGCAGTATTTT. This gives the protein CSARVAGGTTDTQYF. The V gene is TRBV20-1, the J gene TRBJ2-3, with 10 nucleotides matching TRBD2. J gave up 3 bases and V 3 bases, and 6 bases lay outside the gene matches. In germline, CDR1 is DFQATT, CDR2 SNEGSKA (reference sequence). This CDR3 is 15 amino acids long.

This clonotype was detected only once. This CDR3 is CASRDFTPGRMDTIYF. CDR3 DNA: TGTGCCAGCAGGGACTTTACACCGGGGCGAATGGACACCATATATTTT. The chain employs TRBV6-6 and TRBJ1-3; maybe TRBD1 (5 bases). V dropped 6 bases and J dropped 8 bases, with 23 bases sitting between them. This CDR3 region has 16 residues. CDR1 and CDR2 (germline): MNHNY, SVGAGI (reference sequence).

There are a few counts of this clonotype. This rearrangement joins TRBV28 to TRBJ1-1; TRBD1 might be the D (5 bases). The CDR3 spans 15 residues. Deletions cut 6 bases from V and 1 base from J, with 15 bases between. Germline assignment: CDR1 MDHEN and CDR2 SYDVKM. CDR3 in amino acids: CASSRGEGRNTEAFF. CDR3 bases: TGTGCCAGCAGCCGAGGGGAGGGGAGGAACACTGAAGCTTTCTTT.

The genes are TRBV9 and TRBJ2-7; 7 bases agree with TRBD1. V shed 3 bases, J shed 6 bases, and the junction held 6 bases outside the gene matches. Germline V CDR1 and CDR2: SGDLS, YYNGEE. The CDR3 is 13 amino acids. The CDR3 spells CASSGRQGPEQYF. In DNA form, the CDR3 reads TGTGCCAGCAGCGGCCGACAGGGACCCGAGCAGTACTTC.

The CDR3 here is CASRIEGTYEQYF. Written as DNA, the CDR3 is TGTGCCAGCCGCATCGAGGGTACATACGAGCAGTACTTC. The chain has TRBV2 and TRBJ2-7; perhaps TRBD2 as D (5 bases). The CDR3 is 13 residues long. The V gene lost 8 bases and the J gene lost 4 bases, with 15 bases spanning the gap. Germline CDR1 reads SNHLY; CDR2 reads FYNNEI.

This rearrangement joins TRBV7-9 to TRBJ2-2; unclear D gene. Trimming removed 5 bases at V and 9 bases at J, with 10 bases between. CDR3 length: 12 amino acids. Germline CDR1 reads SEHNR; CDR2 reads FQNEAQ (reference sequence). In DNA, the CDR3 is TGTGCCAGCAGCCCGCAGGTTTGGGAGCTGTTTTTT. Translating gives CASSPQVWELFF.

This clonotype has only a few counts. The chain links TRBV9 to TRBJ1-1, with 8 bases lining up with TRBD1. The CDR3 extends over 15 amino acids. CDR1 is SGDLS, CDR2 YYNGEE, per germline. With V trimmed by 3 bases and J by 0 bases, 4 bases remained unmatched. CDR3 residues: CASSASDRVNTEAFF. CDR3 coding DNA: TGTGCCAGCAGCGCATCGGACAGGGTGAACACTGAAGCTTTCTTT.

There are many counts of this clonotype. V gene TRBV5-5 combines with J gene TRBJ1-1; perhaps TRBD1 as D (6 bases). The CDR3 length is 14 residues. Germline CDR1 reads SGHKS; CDR2 reads YYEKEE (reference sequence). The V end was cut by 0 bases, the J end by 4 bases, with 10 bases between. In DNA form, the CDR3 reads TGTGCCAGCAGCTTGGGGGGGCGAATCACTGAAGCTTTCTTT. Translation gives CASSLGGRITEAFF.

J is TRBJ1-5 and V is TRBV30; TRBD1 matches 9 bases. The V gene end was trimmed by 5 bases and the J gene end by 4 bases; junction bases not matched to a gene: 6. The CDR3 contains 14 residues. Germline V lookup: CDR1 GTSNPN, CDR2 SVGIG (reference sequence). In nucleotides, the CDR3 is TGTGCCTGGGGGGGACAGGGAGAAAATCAGCCCCAGCATTTT. This codes for CAWGGQGENQPQHF.

This clonotype has ten or more counts. This CDR3 reads CAWGLASTGELFF. DNA of the CDR3: TGTGCGTGGGGACTAGCGTCCACCGGGGAGCTGTTTTTT. The rearrangement joins TRBV12-3 or TRBV12-4 to TRBJ2-2; 10 nucleotides align to TRBD2. This CDR3 region has 13 residues.

This clonotype was detected many times. V usage is TRBV5-1 and J usage is TRBJ2-3; D not resolved. Deletions cut 5 bases from V and 1 base from J, with 17 bases between. The CDR3 spans 16 residues. The germline V gene encodes CDR1 SGHRS and CDR2 YFSETQ. CDR3 residues: CASRRWQAARTDTQYF. The DNA of the CDR3 is TGCGCCAGCAGAAGGTGGCAGGCAGCTCGCACAGATACGCAGTATTTT.

This chain uses TRBV10-2 with TRBJ1-6; D ambiguous. The CDR3 extends over 13 amino acids. The V and J ends lost 8 bases and 10 bases respectively, with 15 bases between them. Germline V gene sequence: CDR1 WSHSY, CDR2 SAAADI. The CDR3 spells CASGEERTSPLHF. The CDR3, as DNA: TGCGCCAGCGGAGAGGAACGAACCTCACCCCTCCACTTT.

To note about this clonotype: The junction differs from germline at one of its ends, possibly a read error. The gene calls are TRBV2 and TRBJ2-3; the match to TRBD1 covers 9 bases. CDR3 length equals 14 residues. The germline V gene has CDR1 SNHLY and CDR2 FYNNEI. CDR3 bases: TGTGCCAGCAGTTTAGACAGAATGGGACAGGGTGCCAATTTT. This sequence encodes CASSLDRMGQGANF.

This clonotype was picked up one time. The chain links TRBV5-1 to TRBJ2-1; 7 positions match TRBD1. V lost 2 bases and J lost 3; bases outside the gene matches: 2. This CDR3 is 14 amino acids long. Per the germline V gene, CDR1 is SGHRS and CDR2 is YFSETQ. The CDR3 nucleotides are TGCGCCAGCAGCTTACGACAGGGCTACAATGAGCAGTTCTTC. Its translation is CASSLRQGYNEQFF.

This chain connects TRBV5-1 to TRBJ1-3; D is unresolved. V lost 1 base, J lost 2 bases, and 10 bases lay in between. The germline gives CDR1 SGHRS, CDR2 YFSETQ. The CDR3 runs to 15 residues. The CDR3 DNA reads TGCGCCAGCAGCTTGCGGGAGGTGGCTGGAAACACCATATATTTT. Amino acids: CASSLREVAGNTIYF.

This clonotype was observed many times. J is TRBJ1-5 and V is TRBV12-3 or TRBV12-4, with 9 positions matching TRBD1. Trimming cost V 5 bases and J 9 bases; bases outside gene matches: 14. The CDR3 spans 16 residues. The CDR3 bases are TGTGCCAGCAGTACCGTAATAACAGGGGGCGGTCGGCCCCAGCATTTT. It translates to CASSTVITGGGRPQHF.

The rearrangement uses TRBV19 and TRBJ2-1; D is tentatively TRBD1 or TRBD2 (5 bases each). CDR1 is LNHDA and CDR2 is SQIVND in the germline V gene (reference sequence). The CDR3 totals 13 residues. V gave up 11 bases and J gave up 4 bases, with 15 bases separating them. In nucleotides, the CDR3 is TGTGCCGCGGGCAGGGCAAATTACAATGAGCAGTTCTTC. Translation: CAAGRANYNEQFF.